The subject of this entry is one T cell receptor beta chain. The TCR beta repertoire was assessed by survey-level immunoSEQ sequencing. Assay used: immunoSEQ multiplex PCR; TCRdb lists only in-frame clones, some missing. The table has about 68,000 clones, around 93% seen once. Germline V CDR1 and CDR2: WSHSY, SAAADI. The V end lost 0 bases, the J end lost 2 bases, and 10 bases lay between the germline ends. The CDR3 sequence is 15 residues long. The V call is TRBV10-2, the J call TRBJ1-1; D is possibly TRBD1 (6 bases). The sample was PBMCs. The clonotype originates from a man aged 35 to 55 with rheumatoid arthritis. The CDR3 here is CASSESARGNTEAFF. The CDR3 DNA follows: TGCGCCAGCAGTGAGTCGGCCAGGGGAAACACTGAAGCTTTCTTT.